The sequence of this T cell receptor (beta chain) was determined in a study of blood T cell repertoires in COVID-19. Background on the study: The analysed material was cDNA or gDNA that came from T cells, B-cell-depleted T cells, or PBMCs.

V dropped 0 bases and J dropped 5; count of bases not matched to a gene: 11. Germline CDR1 is ENHRY and CDR2 is SYGVKD. This CDR3 is 18 amino acids long. Per the original data handling: Amplification with reference gene primers provided the estimates of nucleated cell counts. Sequencing was performed with immunoSEQ multiplex PCR; in TCRdb, only in-frame clones are kept and a portion is missing. Clonal size and the V and J genes are those of that table, whereas D and trimming came from the DNA. The sample consists of just under 300,000 clones, 70% to 90% of them appearing once. Sample: peripheral blood. This chain uses TRBV10-3 with TRBJ2-7, with 12 bases that match TRBD1. The source of this sequence is a man in his sixties or seventies with acute or convalescent COVID-19. The CDR3, as DNA: TGTGCCATCAGTGAGTCTCCGGGACAGGGGGCGACTTTGAACGAGCAGTACTTC. It codes for CAISESPGQGATLNEQYF.